This T cell receptor (beta chain) was identified in a study of blood T cell repertoires in COVID-19. Study overall: The United States, Italy and Spain supplied acute and convalescent COVID-19 samples. Sources were T cells, B-cell-depleted T cells, or PBMCs; the material itself was cDNA or gDNA.

The authors' processing: Amplification from reference gene primers served as the basis for estimated nucleated cell counts. Sequenced by immunoSEQ multiplex PCR; TCRdb stores in-frame clones only, minus some. From that table come the V and J calls and clone size; the DNA was used to work out D and trimming. This table has tens of thousands of clones, around nine tenths appearing once. Germline values: CDR1 MDHEN, CDR2 SYDVKM. This CDR3 has 14 residues. The J segment lost 5 bases and the V segment lost 5 bases, leaving 7 bases of the junction unmatched. The V call is TRBV28, the J call TRBJ1-1, with 8 nucleotides matching TRBD1. Specimen: peripheral blood. The sequence came from a man aged 50 to 60 with acute or convalescent COVID-19. The DNA for the CDR3 is TGTGCCAGCAGTCCCGACAGGGGTAGGACTGAAGCTTTCTTT. Amino acid sequence: CASSPDRGRTEAFF.